The entry below describes one TCR beta chain. Its antigen is unknown. Additional DNA sequences in this sample encode the identical CDR3. This sample was taken from a study of CD8+ T cells in alopecia areata. At the level of the study: Severity scores in treated patients reflected the percentage of scalp affected. General study results and limits: In scalp, tofacitinib significantly decreased clonality and expanded CD8+ clones among the top 100.

Treatment given: oral pan-JAK inhibitor, 5-10 mg twice daily. Peripheral blood samples and lesional scalp punch biopsies were obtained from alopecia areata patients. cDNA reverse transcribed from extracted RNA served as the sequencing template. The assay was immunoSEQ multiplex PCR, and TCRdb's table has in-frame clones only and misses some. This sample has 75,000 to 100,000 clones, with about two thirds found just once. Germline lookup yields CDR1 GTSNPN and CDR2 SVGIG (reference sequence). V was clipped by 0 bases and J by 3 bases, with 8 bases between them. The CDR3 runs 13 residues. The receptor was isolated from a human donor with alopecia areata. This sample comprised CD8+ T cells sorted from blood, obtained at week 44, from a patient treated with tofacitinib. This chain connects TRBV30 to TRBJ1-1, with D unresolved. CDR3 nucleotide sequence: TGTGCCTGGAGTGTCTTGGGCGACACTGAAGCTTTCTTT. This codes for CAWSVLGDTEAFF. The full variable domain, its missing parts supplied by reference TRBV30 and TRBJ1-1, is SQTIHQWPATLVQPVGSPLSLECTVEGTSNPNLYWYRQAAGRGLQLLFYSVGIGQISSEVPQNLSASRPQDRQFILSSKKLLLSDSGFYLCAWSVLGDTEAFFGQGTRLTVV.